This passage covers 18 T cell receptor beta chains from one sample sequenced in a study of blood T cells in healthy people across ages. Sample-barcoded 5' priming and a J-beta primer mix drove a second PCR of roughly 6 to 12 cycles. TCRdb recomputed calls from the 5' RACE reads with MiXCR, one row per CDR3 protein. The table includes 750,000 to 1,000,000 distinct CDR3 sequences, roughly 28% detected once. These data are also associated with another study on T cells of mothers and their children.

Material for sequencing was blood. All receptors derive from a woman aged 40 to 50 in good health.

Many counts were recorded for this clonotype. J is TRBJ1-2 and V is TRBV28; the D is unclear. Deletions cut 7 bases from V and 3 bases from J, with 6 bases between. There are 11 residues in the CDR3. Germline assignment: CDR1 MDHEN and CDR2 SYDVKM. For the CDR3, the DNA is TGTGCCAGCAAGAGGGACTATGGCTACACCTTC. This sequence encodes CASKRDYGYTF.

This clonotype occurred many times. The chain combines TRBV15 with TRBJ2-7; D not resolved. Germline CDR1 is LNHNV and CDR2 is YYDKDF (reference sequence). Between the trimmed V and J ends, which lost 0 bases and 0 bases, there was a span of 6 bases. This CDR3 region has 14 residues. Here the CDR3 reads CATSRDRSSYEQYF. In DNA, the CDR3 is TGTGCCACCAGCAGAGACAGGAGCTCCTACGAGCAGTACTTC.

Ten or more counts support this clonotype. The chain joins TRBV10-3 to TRBJ2-1; TRBD1 matches 9 bases. Trimming at V came to 4 bases and at J to 1 base, leaving 2 bases not matched to a gene. CDR3 length equals 15 residues. CDR1 is ENHRY, CDR2 SYGVKD, per germline. CDR3 nucleotides: TGTGCCATCAGTGGGGGACAGGGTTCCTACAATGAGCAGTTCTTC. Its protein product is CAISGGQGSYNEQFF.

The chain employs TRBV25-1 and TRBJ1-5; a weak D match, TRBD1 (5 bases). This CDR3 comprises 13 residues. CDR1 is MGHDK and CDR2 is SYGVNS in the germline V gene. V dropped 3 bases and J dropped 9 bases, with 12 bases sitting between them. The CDR3 nucleotides read TGTGCCAGCAGTGAGACCGCAGGGTGGCCCCAGCATTTT. It is translated as CASSETAGWPQHF.

This clonotype was detected ten times or more. The V and J genes are TRBV29-1 and TRBJ1-2; D is ambiguous. Germline assignment: CDR1 SQVTM and CDR2 ANQGSEA. CDR3 length: 10 residues. Trimming took off 6 bases at V and 7 bases at J, with 9 bases between the two ends. CDR3 region: CSVDQAGYTF. The DNA of the CDR3 is TGCAGCGTAGATCAGGCTGGCTACACCTTC.

V usage is TRBV13 and J usage is TRBJ1-1, with D possibly being TRBD1 (6 bases). Germline assignment: CDR1 PRHDT and CDR2 FYEKMQ (reference sequence). V dropped 4 bases and J dropped 11 bases, with 17 bases sitting between them. The CDR3 contains 13 residues. CDR3 nucleotides: TGTGCCAGCAGCTCGGACACACAGGGAGCGGCTTTCTTT. Translating it yields CASSSDTQGAAFF. Full variable domain (rest looked up from reference TRBV13 and TRBJ1-1): AAGVIQSPRHLIKEKRETATLKCYPIPRHDTVYWYQQGPGQDPQFLISFYEKMQSDKGSIPDRFSAQQFSDYHSELNMSSLELGDSALYFCASSSDTQGAAFFGQGTRLTVV.

Only a few counts were recorded for this clonotype. The rearrangement uses TRBV7-9 and TRBJ2-1; 7 nucleotides align to TRBD2. Germline trimming cut 5 bases from V and 2 bases from J; bases unmatched to any gene: 9. CDR3 length equals 16 residues. CDR1 SEHNR and CDR2 FQNEAQ come from the germline V gene (reference sequence). This CDR3 reads CASSILPGGTYNEQFF. The CDR3 DNA reads TGTGCCAGCAGCATACTACCGGGGGGTACCTACAATGAGCAGTTCTTC.

At least ten counts were recorded for this clonotype. The chain employs TRBV9 and TRBJ2-7, with 7 bases identical to TRBD1. The CDR3 totals 14 residues. CDR1 and CDR2 from the germline V gene are SGDLS and YYNGEE. Trimming took 4 bases from V and 0 from J; bases not matched to a gene: 4. The CDR3 region is CASSPGQVSYEQYF. The DNA for the CDR3 is TGTGCCAGCAGCCCAGGACAGGTCTCCTACGAGCAGTACTTC.

V gene TRBV6-1 combines with J gene TRBJ2-5, with D perhaps matching TRBD2 (5 bases). This CDR3 has 16 amino acids. Between the trimmed V and J ends, which lost 4 bases and 11 bases, there was a span of 26 bases. Germline V gene data show CDR1 as MNHNS and CDR2 as SASEGT. The DNA for the CDR3 is TGTGCCAGCAGTGGACTGTCAGCGGATTCCTACAATGAGCAGTACTTC. Its protein product is CASSGLSADSYNEQYF.

This clonotype turned up a few times. V gene TRBV15 combines with J gene TRBJ1-4; maybe TRBD1 (5 bases). CDR1 and CDR2 (germline): LNHNV, YYDKDF (reference sequence). The CDR3 spans 15 residues. Between the trimmed V and J ends, which lost 5 bases and 6 bases, there was a span of 16 bases. CDR3 DNA sequence: TGTGCCACCAGCGGGGACCCAGGCGTGTATGAAAAACTGTTTTTT. It is translated as CATSGDPGVYEKLFF. The variable domain in full, with the rest retrieved from reference TRBV15 and TRBJ1-4, is DAMVIQNPRYQVTQFGKPVTLSCSQTLNHNVMYWYQQKSSQAPKLLFHYYDKDFNNEADTPDNFQSRRPNTSFCFLDIRSPGLGDTAMYLCATSGDPGVYEKLFFGSGTQLSVL.

This clonotype has just a few counts. The chain joins TRBV20-1 to TRBJ1-5; 7 bases agree with TRBD1. Germline V gives CDR1 DFQATT, CDR2 SNEGSKA (reference sequence). The CDR3 has 14 amino acids. The V segment lost 3 bases and the J segment 2 bases; nucleotides outside the gene matches: 4. The CDR3 DNA reads TGCAGTGCTAGTCTAGGACAGGGCAATCAGCCCCAGCATTTT. As protein: CSASLGQGNQPQHF.

This chain connects TRBV28 to TRBJ1-2, with D maybe TRBD1 (5 bases). Trimming stripped 8 bases from V and 4 bases from J, with 14 bases between. The CDR3 has 13 residues. CDR1 is MDHEN and CDR2 is SYDVKM in the germline V gene. The CDR3 loop is CASYPVRGYGYTF. The CDR3 coding sequence is TGTGCCAGCTACCCAGTGAGGGGCTATGGCTACACCTTC.

V usage is TRBV7-6 and J usage is TRBJ2-1; the D is unclear. The assigned J gene may be wrong: the sequence end matches TRBJ2-7 better. This CDR3 contains 15 residues. Germline V gene data show CDR1 as SGHVS and CDR2 as FNYEAQ. The CDR3 spells CASSLTRVSYNEQYF. CDR3 coding DNA: TGTGCCAGCAGCCTCACTCGGGTATCCTACAATGAGCAGTACTTC.

This chain uses TRBV27 with TRBJ1-6; TRBD1 might be the D (5 bases). The CDR3 length is 14 residues. Germline CDR1 reads MNHEY; CDR2 reads SMNVEV (reference sequence). V dropped 7 bases and J dropped 6 bases, with 13 bases sitting between them. CDR3 nucleotides: TGTGCCAGCATGTTCCGGGGCGGTAATTCACCCCTCCACTTT. Protein: CASMFRGGNSPLHF.

Comments on this clonotype: Germline and junction disagree at one end, which may indicate a read error. The V and J genes are TRBV24-1 and TRBJ2-4; D gene ambiguous. The CDR3 length is 14 residues. Germline CDR1 reads KGHDR; CDR2 reads SFDVKD. The CDR3, as DNA: TGTGCCACCAGTGATTTCCCGGATTCAAACATTCTGTACTTC. Its translation is CATSDFPDSNILYF.

The chain combines TRBV20-1 with TRBJ1-1; TRBD1 might be the D (6 bases). Looked up from germline, CDR1 is DFQATT and CDR2 is SNEGSKA (reference sequence). The CDR3 is 14 amino acids. Trimming removed 4 bases from V and 0 bases from J, with 12 bases in between. CDR3 sequence reads: CSATLAGVNTEAFF. CDR3 nucleotide sequence: TGCAGTGCTACCCTGGCAGGGGTGAACACTGAAGCTTTCTTT.

This clonotype appeared a single time. The chain couples TRBV20-1 to TRBJ1-1, with 7 bases identical to TRBD1. CDR3 size: 13 residues. Germline V lookup: CDR1 DFQATT, CDR2 SNEGSKA (reference sequence). V was clipped by 7 bases and J by 0 bases; unmatched bases: 5. Written as DNA, the CDR3 is TGCAGTGTTACGACAGGGCTGAACACTGAAGCTTTCTTT. Amino acid sequence: CSVTTGLNTEAFF.

This clonotype occurred many times. The chain carries TRBV4-2 and TRBJ2-4; D ambiguous. Trimming removed 1 base at V and 0 bases at J, with 10 bases between. CDR1 and CDR2 (germline): LGHNA, YNFKEQ. The CDR3 is 16 amino acids. The CDR3, as DNA: TGTGCCAGCAGCCAAGGCTGGGAACTAGCCAAAAACATTCAGTACTTC. This encodes CASSQGWELAKNIQYF.